What follows are 26 T cell receptor beta chains derived from one specimen sequenced in a study of T cell responses to AZD1222 COVID-19 vaccine. The protocol was immunoSEQ multiplex PCR, while the TCRdb copy is restricted to in-frame clones and leaves out a portion. The sample has roughly 110,000 clones; 90% are singletons. Sample: peripheral blood, taken on day 0 of AZD1222 vaccination. Source of these receptors: an adult in good health.

The V gene is TRBV3-1 (or the pseudogene TRBV3-2), the J gene TRBJ1-2; no definite D call. Germline values: CDR1 LGHDT, CDR2 YNNKEL (reference sequence). Trimming took 3 bases from V and 6 from J, leaving 14 bases between them. The CDR3 spans 14 residues. Written as DNA, the CDR3 is TGTGCCAGCAGCCAGCCGGCGACGAGGAATGGCTACACCTTC. The encoded protein is CASSQPATRNGYTF.

This chain links TRBV19 with TRBJ2-7, with D tentatively TRBD1 or TRBD2 (6 bases each). The ends were cut back, 10 bases at V and 3 bases at J, with 19 bases in the middle. Germline assignment: CDR1 LNHDA and CDR2 SQIVND (reference sequence). This CDR3 contains 14 residues. CDR3 sequence: CATSEGRGGYEQYF. The CDR3, as DNA: TGTGCCACCTCGGAGGGCCGAGGGGGCTACGAGCAGTACTTC. Filled out from reference TRBV19 and TRBJ2-7, the complete variable domain reads DGGITQSPKYLFRKEGQNVTLSCEQNLNHDAMYWYRQDPGQGLRLIYYSQIVNDFQKGDIAEGYSVSREKKESFPLTVTSAQKNPTAFYLCATSEGRGGYEQYFGPGTRLTVT.

The gene calls are TRBV6-1 and TRBJ1-5; unclear D gene. V dropped 2 bases and J dropped 7 bases, with 9 bases sitting between them. Germline-derived CDR1 and CDR2 are MNHNS and SASEGT. The CDR3 runs to 13 residues. The chain's CDR3 is CASSENSRQPQHF. CDR3 bases: TGTGCCAGCAGTGAAAATAGCAGGCAGCCCCAGCATTTT.

The chain has TRBV27 and TRBJ2-3; D uncertain. CDR1 and CDR2 from the germline V gene are MNHEY and SMNVEV (reference sequence). The length of the CDR3 is 15 residues. Trimming took 2 bases from V and 6 from J, leaving 15 bases between them. This CDR3 is CASSLNGPIGDTQYF. CDR3 nucleotide sequence: TGTGCCAGCAGTTTAAATGGGCCAATCGGGGATACGCAGTATTTT.

This clone has only a few counts. The chain carries TRBV9 and TRBJ1-3, with D uncertain. Germline CDR1 and CDR2: SGDLS and YYNGEE. This CDR3 is 13 amino acids long. The ends were cut back, 2 bases at V and 2 bases at J, with 5 bases in the middle. DNA of the CDR3: TGTGCCAGCAGCGTGGAAACTGGAAACACCATATATTTT. Encoded protein: CASSVETGNTIYF.

The rearrangement uses TRBV10-3 and TRBJ1-3; D is ambiguous. Trimming stripped 6 bases from V and 2 bases from J, with 11 bases between. Germline V gene sequence: CDR1 ENHRY, CDR2 SYGVKD. This CDR3 has 14 residues. The CDR3 DNA is TGTGCCATCAGCCCGAATCTGGCTGGAAACACCATATATTTT. Protein: CAISPNLAGNTIYF.

This chain uses TRBV11-2 with TRBJ2-1; no definite D call. With 3 bases removed from V and 10 bases from J, the gap between germline ends came to 10 bases. Germline assignment: CDR1 SGHAT and CDR2 FQNNGV. The CDR3 is 12 residues long. CDR3 in amino acids: CASSFGKGEQFF. CDR3 sequence (DNA): TGTGCCAGCAGCTTCGGTAAGGGCGAGCAGTTCTTC.

The V gene is TRBV10-3, the J gene TRBJ1-3; D perhaps matches TRBD1 (6 bases). The CDR3 is made up of 15 amino acids. The V end lost 3 bases, the J end lost 6 bases, and 15 bases lay between the germline ends. CDR1 is ENHRY, CDR2 SYGVKD, per germline. The CDR3 region is CAISDYRDIENTIYF. The CDR3 coding sequence is TGTGCCATCAGTGATTACCGGGACATAGAAAACACCATATATTTT.

This chain connects TRBV3-1 (or the pseudogene TRBV3-2) to TRBJ1-1; perhaps TRBD1 as D (6 bases). From germline, CDR1 is LGHDT and CDR2 YNNKEL (reference sequence). The CDR3 totals 12 residues. Trimming shortened V by 1 base and J by 7 bases, and 7 bases separated the two germline ends. The CDR3 sequence: CASSQGRGEAFF. CDR3 bases: TGTGCCAGCAGCCAAGGCAGGGGTGAAGCTTTCTTT.

The chain has TRBV7-9 and TRBJ2-7; 8 bases map to TRBD2. The CDR3 has 15 amino acids. Trimming at V came to 5 bases and at J to 5 bases, leaving 11 bases not matched to a gene. Germline CDR1 SEHNR, CDR2 FQNEAQ (reference sequence). CDR3 sequence: CASSPNAGGSHEQYF. As DNA, the CDR3 is TGTGCCAGCAGCCCGAATGCGGGAGGCAGCCACGAGCAGTACTTC.

This clone was seen a single time. The genes are TRBV7-9 and TRBJ2-7, with D perhaps TRBD1 or TRBD2 (5 bases each). Per the germline V gene, CDR1 is SEHNR and CDR2 is FQNEAQ (reference sequence). CDR3 length: 11 amino acids. The V gene lost 7 bases and the J gene lost 6 bases, with 10 bases spanning the gap. CDR3 coding DNA: TGTGCCAGCACGCTGGGACGCGAGCAGTACTTC. It yields the protein CASTLGREQYF. Supplemented by reference TRBV7-9 and TRBJ2-7, the full variable domain reads DTGVSQNPRHKITKRGQNVTFRCDPISEHNRLYWYRQTLGQGPEFLTYFQNEAQLEKSRLLSDRFSAERPKGSFSTLEIQRTEQGDSAMYLCASTLGREQYFGPGTRLTVT.

The V and J genes are TRBV12-3 or TRBV12-4 and TRBJ1-5; a possible D gene is TRBD1 (5 bases). V was pared by 5 bases and J by 6 bases, with 11 bases between. There are 13 residues in the CDR3. CDR3 DNA sequence: TGTGCCAGCAGTGAGCAGGGCGGTCAGCCCCAGCATTTT. As protein: CASSEQGGQPQHF.

The chain joins TRBV10-1 to TRBJ2-7; 10 bases are shared with TRBD2. CDR3 size: 13 residues. With 9 bases clipped from V and 7 bases from J, the junction kept 9 bases outside the gene matches. Germline V lookup: CDR1 WNHNN, CDR2 SYGVQD (reference sequence). CDR3 nucleotide sequence: TGCGCCAGTGCTGAGCGGGAGGGCCGAGAGCAGTACTTC. Translating gives CASAEREGREQYF.

This clone has only one observation. V and J are TRBV5-6 and TRBJ1-1, with 9 bases fitting TRBD1. The V and J ends lost 4 bases and 1 base, in that order; junction bases with no gene match: 8. Germline values: CDR1 SGHDT, CDR2 YYEEEE. This CDR3 has 16 amino acids. The CDR3 DNA reads TGTGCCAGCAGCCTCCGACAGGGGGGGACGAACACTGAAGCTTTCTTT. Translating it yields CASSLRQGGTNTEAFF. Full variable domain (outside the CDR3, taken from reference TRBV5-6 and TRBJ1-1): DAGVTQSPTHLIKTRGQQVTLRCSPKSGHDTVSWYQQALGQGPQFIFQYYEEEERQRGNFPDRFSGHQFPNYSSELNVNALLLGDSALYLCASSLRQGGTNTEAFFGQGTRLTVV.

The chain carries TRBV5-1 and TRBJ2-7; weak D call: TRBD2 (6 bases). V lost 3 bases and J 2 bases, leaving 12 bases between the germline ends. Germline V gene lookup returns CDR1 SGHRS and CDR2 YFSETQ. The CDR3 is 14 residues long. As DNA, the CDR3 is TGCGCCAGCAGCTACCGGGACTTGGCCTACGAGCAGTACTTC. It is translated as CASSYRDLAYEQYF.

This chain links TRBV7-3 with TRBJ2-3; no reliable D call. The CDR3 length is 15 residues. CDR1 SGHTA and CDR2 FQGTGA come from the germline V gene. V was shortened by 0 bases and J by 0 bases, with 7 bases between the two germline ends. DNA of the CDR3: TGTGCCAGCAGCTTAACGTCCTCTAGCACAGATACGCAGTATTTT. The encoded protein is CASSLTSSSTDTQYF.

V gene TRBV28 combines with J gene TRBJ1-2; TRBD1 aligns across 7 bases. Trimming cost V 6 bases and J 2 bases; bases outside gene matches: 3. Germline V gene data show CDR1 as MDHEN and CDR2 as SYDVKM. The CDR3 has 13 residues. CDR3 in DNA: TGTGCCAGCAGGACACAGGGGAACTATGGCTACACCTTC. It yields the protein CASRTQGNYGYTF.

This clone was found a few times. The chain joins TRBV9 to TRBJ2-1; D might be TRBD1 (6 bases). With 4 bases removed from V and 4 bases from J, the gap between germline ends came to 9 bases. Germline V CDR1 and CDR2: SGDLS, YYNGEE. The CDR3 is 13 residues long. CDR3 sequence: CASSKTGYNEQFF. As DNA, the CDR3 is TGTGCCAGCAGCAAGACAGGTTACAATGAGCAGTTCTTC.

The genes are TRBV6-5 and TRBJ2-4, with D perhaps TRBD1 (5 bases). V lost 5 bases and J lost 4, with 9 bases in between. The CDR3 contains 13 residues. The germline V gene has CDR1 MNHEY and CDR2 SVGAGI. CDR3 amino acids: CASSPGQKNIQYF. CDR3 nucleotides: TGTGCCAGCAGTCCCGGACAAAAAAACATTCAGTACTTC.

J is TRBJ1-6 and V is TRBV19; a possible D gene is TRBD1 (5 bases). Germline V gives CDR1 LNHDA, CDR2 SQIVND (reference sequence). Trimming left V 3 bases short and J 9 bases short, with 21 bases between. This CDR3 is 17 amino acids long. CDR3 sequence (DNA): TGTGCCAGTAGTATCGGGGGAGGAGCGAGTCCCAGTTCACCCCTCCACTTT. Translating gives CASSIGGGASPSSPLHF.

The V gene is TRBV9, the J gene TRBJ2-3, with 7 bases identical to TRBD2. Trimming removed 0 bases from V and 0 bases from J; junction bases left unmatched: 4. Per the germline V gene, CDR1 is SGDLS and CDR2 is YYNGEE. This CDR3 is 16 amino acids long. CDR3 sequence: CASSVGGSFSTDTQYF. CDR3 nucleotides: TGTGCCAGCAGCGTAGGCGGGAGTTTCAGCACAGATACGCAGTATTTT.

This chain links TRBV5-1 with TRBJ2-7; 7 bases match TRBD1. The germline gives CDR1 SGHRS, CDR2 YFSETQ. The V and J ends lost 2 bases and 5 bases, in that order; junction bases with no gene match: 4. The CDR3 totals 13 residues. The CDR3 nucleotides read TGCGCCAGCAGCTTCGGACAGGCAAACGAGCAGTACTTC. This sequence encodes CASSFGQANEQYF.

This clone was counted a few times. This CDR3 is CASSQLLSRGRQPQHF. The CDR3, as DNA: TGCGCCAGCAGCCAATTACTCTCTCGGGGACGTCAGCCCCAGCATTTT. This chain uses TRBV4-1 with TRBJ1-5; TRBD1 might be the D (5 bases). Trimming took off 2 bases at V and 6 bases at J, with 17 bases between the two ends. Per the germline V gene, CDR1 is MGHRA and CDR2 is YSYEKL. CDR3 length: 16 residues.

The gene calls are TRBV21-1 and TRBJ2-4. TRBV21-1 is shown as a pseudogene. This CDR3 has 16 amino acids. CDR3 loop: CAKETTPRGAKNIQYF. In nucleotides, the CDR3 is TGTGCCAAAGAGACAACTCCGAGGGGAGCCAAAAACATTCAGTACTTC.

V and J are TRBV20-1 and TRBJ1-3; D is uncertain. Trimming stripped 8 bases from V and 4 bases from J, with 9 bases between. Germline values: CDR1 DFQATT, CDR2 SNEGSKA (reference sequence). CDR3 size: 11 residues. Here the CDR3 DNA reads TGCAGTTCCTGGGGAGGAAACACCATATATTTT. It is translated as CSSWGGNTIYF.

This clone turned up a few times. J is TRBJ1-5 and V is TRBV19; 7 positions agree with TRBD1. CDR3 length: 14 amino acids. Germline V gene data show CDR1 as LNHDA and CDR2 as SQIVND (reference sequence). Unmatched junction bases numbered 2, after V lost 4 bases and J lost 2 bases. The CDR3: CASSTGQGNQPQHF. The CDR3 bases are TGTGCCAGTAGTACCGGACAGGGCAATCAGCCCCAGCATTTT. The whole variable domain, filled in from reference TRBV19 and TRBJ1-5, reads DGGITQSPKYLFRKEGQNVTLSCEQNLNHDAMYWYRQDPGQGLRLIYYSQIVNDFQKGDIAEGYSVSREKKESFPLTVTSAQKNPTAFYLCASSTGQGNQPQHFGDGTRLSIL.